This TCR beta chain was obtained from a study of blood T cells in healthy people across ages (dated by TCRdb to the mid-2010s). For the wider study: In model experiments, template switching captured about one uniquely barcoded TCR beta cDNA molecule for every two T cells. To track age-related changes in TCR beta repertoire diversity, the study relied on deep sequencing normalized with unique cDNA molecular identifiers. The donors were divided into four age groups: young (average approximately 17 years), middle-aged (approximately 39), aged (approximately 62) and long-lived (roughly 82). To avoid experimental bias, donors of different ages were distributed randomly across sequencing lanes. The study analyzed two additional independent replicas of 1 million unique cDNA reads from the same blood draw for two donors, one aged 18 to 30 and one aged 80 or older. Paper-wide results and their limitations: Bulk unsorted PBMC profiling prevented conclusive comparison of naive and antigen-experienced compartments. The percentage of naive T cells measured by flow cytometry correlated strongly with observed TCR beta diversity. Estimates of total diversity based on one million sequenced T cells were considered lower bounds and underestimates. As age increased, observed TCR beta diversity per million T cells dropped in a roughly linear way, and a significant reduction was already evident by age about 40. The long-lived group showed more naive CD4+ T cells, fewer expanded clones and increased TCR diversity than the aged group, suggesting age selection. Donor CMV infection status was unknown, potentially confounding age-related changes in expanded clonotypes.

The donors were 40 or so Caucasian individuals from Russia, aged roughly 6 to 95 years, who were systemically healthy. Each donor gave 8 to 10 milliliters of peripheral blood, drawn into EDTA-treated Vacutainer tubes. Ficoll-Paque density-gradient centrifugation was used to isolate PBMCs, with at least 6.5 million obtained per sample. Total RNA was extracted from PBMCs with Trizol reagent, with at least 6 micrograms obtained per sample. Naive CD45RAhigh/CD27high T cell percentages were measured by flow cytometry on a PBMC aliquot from every donor. Libraries were prepared through 5' RACE. This sample was sequenced with an Illumina HiSeq 2500. A second about 7 to 12 cycle PCR used a sample-barcoded 5' primer and a J-beta primer mix. A template-switch 5' adaptor carrying 12 random nucleotides introduced a unique molecular identifier onto each TCR beta cDNA molecule. At least 2.5 million CDR3-containing paired-end reads were obtained from each sample. First-strand cDNA synthesis was performed from all RNA using the Mint cDNA synthesis kit, with priming by a TRBC-specific oligonucleotide. All cDNA was treated with uracil-DNA glycosylase and then went through a first 18-cycle PCR with the universal primers M1SS and BC2_uni_R. In the source study's methods: For normalization, 1 million high-quality reads were randomly selected from each sample, with every read carrying a distinct molecular identifier. Instead of being binned into consensus sequences, reads that shared molecular identifiers were thrown out. MiTCR, set to a Q25 quality threshold and the strictest error-elimination algorithm, was used for CDR3 identification, clonotype clustering and error correction. A nonparametric unseen species model with Euler transformation was used to estimate lower-bound total TCR beta diversity. In-frame beta chains were kept once TCRdb had trimmed the public reads at Q25 with fastp and called clones with MiXCR. CDR3 protein duplicates are merged, each entry listing the most common genes and DNA. The V and J calls shown here were made by TCRdb, not taken from the authors' results. The sample includes about 730,000 distinct CDR3 sequences, with approximately 39% observed a single time. 20% to 25% of the sample belongs to the ten largest clones.

Trimming at the junction amounts to 6 bases on V and 0 bases on J, and the germline ends lie 15 bases apart. The germline V gene encodes CDR1 DFQATT and CDR2 SNEGSKA (reference sequence). The CDR3, from cysteine to phenylalanine, totals 15 residues. Here the CDR3 DNA is all that survives: 45 bases in frame from base 1. The table lists this clonotype with a few counts. Its binding antigen is unknown. Per-base qualities were not stored, and no clone one base away is much larger. The chain is made from TRBV20-1 and TRBJ2-1; TRBD1 is a weak D gene call, 6 bases matching. The source is a woman between 55 and 75 years old in good health. Sequences were obtained from blood. The sequence in DNA is TGCAGTGCACCAGGGGACACAAGCTCCTACAATGAGCAGTTCTTC. It encodes CSAPGDTSSYNEQFF.